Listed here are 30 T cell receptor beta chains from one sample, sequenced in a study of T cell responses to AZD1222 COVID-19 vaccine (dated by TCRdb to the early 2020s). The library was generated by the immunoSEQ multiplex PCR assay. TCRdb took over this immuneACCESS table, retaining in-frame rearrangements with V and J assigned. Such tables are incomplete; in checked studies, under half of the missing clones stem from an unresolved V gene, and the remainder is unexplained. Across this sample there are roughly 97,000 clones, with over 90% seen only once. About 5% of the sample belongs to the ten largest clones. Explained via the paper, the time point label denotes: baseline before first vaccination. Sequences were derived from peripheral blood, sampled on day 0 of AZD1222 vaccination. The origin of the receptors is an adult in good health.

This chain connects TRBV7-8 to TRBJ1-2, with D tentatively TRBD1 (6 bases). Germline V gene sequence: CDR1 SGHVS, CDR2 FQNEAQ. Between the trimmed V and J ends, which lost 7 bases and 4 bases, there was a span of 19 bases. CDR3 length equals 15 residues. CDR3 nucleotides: TGTGCCAGCAATCCGACAGGCGGAAGTCCCTATGGCTACACCTTC. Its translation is CASNPTGGSPYGYTF.

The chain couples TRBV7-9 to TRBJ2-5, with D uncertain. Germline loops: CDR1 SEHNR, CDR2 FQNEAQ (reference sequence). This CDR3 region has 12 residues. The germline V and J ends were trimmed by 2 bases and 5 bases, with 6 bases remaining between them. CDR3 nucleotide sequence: TGTGCCAGCAGCTTATCCTTGGAGACCCAGTACTTC. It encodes CASSLSLETQYF.

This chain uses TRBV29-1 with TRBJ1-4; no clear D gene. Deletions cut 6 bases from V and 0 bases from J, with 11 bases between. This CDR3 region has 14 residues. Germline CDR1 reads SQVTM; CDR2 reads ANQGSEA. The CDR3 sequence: CSVRDHATNEKLFF. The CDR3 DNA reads TGCAGCGTCCGAGACCACGCAACTAATGAAAAACTGTTTTTT. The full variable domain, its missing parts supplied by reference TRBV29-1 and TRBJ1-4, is SAVISQKPSRDICQRGTSLTIQCQVDSQVTMMFWYRQQPGQSLTLIATANQGSEATYESGFVIDKFPISRPNLTFSTLTVSNMSPEDSSIYLCSVRDHATNEKLFFGSGTQLSVL.

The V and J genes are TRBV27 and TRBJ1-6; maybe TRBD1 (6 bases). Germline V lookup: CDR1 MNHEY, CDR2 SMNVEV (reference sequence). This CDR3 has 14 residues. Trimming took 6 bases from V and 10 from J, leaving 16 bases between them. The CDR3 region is CASRWGPSASPLHF. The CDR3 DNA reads TGTGCCAGCAGATGGGGGCCTTCGGCGTCACCCCTCCACTTT.

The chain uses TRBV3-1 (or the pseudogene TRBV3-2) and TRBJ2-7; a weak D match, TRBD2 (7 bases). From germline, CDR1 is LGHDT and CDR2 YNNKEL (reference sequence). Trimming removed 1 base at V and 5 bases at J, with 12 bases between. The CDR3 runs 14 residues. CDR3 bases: TGTGCCAGCAGCCAAGGGGGGGGCTTCGACGAGCAGTACTTC. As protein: CASSQGGGFDEQYF.

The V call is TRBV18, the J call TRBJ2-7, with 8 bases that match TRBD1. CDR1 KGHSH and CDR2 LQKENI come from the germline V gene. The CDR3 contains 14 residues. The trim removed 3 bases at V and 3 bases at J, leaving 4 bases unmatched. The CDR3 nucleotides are TGTGCCAGCTCACCTACAGGGGGTAGCTACGAGCAGTACTTC. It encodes CASSPTGGSYEQYF.

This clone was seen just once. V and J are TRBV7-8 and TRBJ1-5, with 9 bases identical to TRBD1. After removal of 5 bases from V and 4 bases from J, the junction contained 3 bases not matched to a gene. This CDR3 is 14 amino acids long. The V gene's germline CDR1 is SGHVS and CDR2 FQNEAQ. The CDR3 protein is CASSLDRGNQPQHF. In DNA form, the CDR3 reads TGTGCCAGCAGCCTGGACAGGGGTAATCAGCCCCAGCATTTT.

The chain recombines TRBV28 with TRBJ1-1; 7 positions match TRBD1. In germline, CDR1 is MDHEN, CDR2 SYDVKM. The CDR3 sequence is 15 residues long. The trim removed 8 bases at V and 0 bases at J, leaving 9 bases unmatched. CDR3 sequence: CASRGTVNMNTEAFF. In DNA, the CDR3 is TGTGCCAGCCGAGGGACAGTAAACATGAACACTGAAGCTTTCTTT.

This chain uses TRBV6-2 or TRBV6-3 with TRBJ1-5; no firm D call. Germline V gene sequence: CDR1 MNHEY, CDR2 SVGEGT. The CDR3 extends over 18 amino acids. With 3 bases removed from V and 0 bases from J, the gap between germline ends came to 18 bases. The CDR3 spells CASSYGQEGAYSNQPQHF. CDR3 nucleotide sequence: TGTGCCAGCAGTTATGGGCAGGAGGGCGCCTATAGCAATCAGCCCCAGCATTTT.

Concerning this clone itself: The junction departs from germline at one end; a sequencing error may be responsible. This CDR3 reads CASSLYSGSKDTQYF. CDR3 sequence (DNA): TGTGCCAGCAGCCTTTATAGCGGGAGCAAAGATACGCAGTATTTT. The chain uses TRBV7-3 and TRBJ2-3, with 9 bases that match TRBD2. The CDR3 totals 15 residues. The germline CDR1 and CDR2 sequences are SGHTA and FQGTGA.

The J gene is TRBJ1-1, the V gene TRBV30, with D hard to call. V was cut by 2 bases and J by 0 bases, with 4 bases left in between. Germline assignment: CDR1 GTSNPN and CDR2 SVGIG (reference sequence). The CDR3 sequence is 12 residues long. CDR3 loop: CAWSRLNTEAFF. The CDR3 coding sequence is TGTGCCTGGAGTCGGTTGAACACTGAAGCTTTCTTT.

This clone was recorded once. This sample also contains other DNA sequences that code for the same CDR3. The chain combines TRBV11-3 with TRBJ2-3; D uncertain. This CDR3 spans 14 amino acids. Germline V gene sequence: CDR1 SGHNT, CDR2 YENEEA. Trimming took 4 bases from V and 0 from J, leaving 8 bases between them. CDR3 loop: CASSSLASTDTQYF. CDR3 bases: TGTGCCAGCAGCTCATTAGCTAGCACAGATACGCAGTATTTT.

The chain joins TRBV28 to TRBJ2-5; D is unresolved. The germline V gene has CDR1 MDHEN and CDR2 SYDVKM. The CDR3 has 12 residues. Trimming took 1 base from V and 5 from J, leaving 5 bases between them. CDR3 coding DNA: TGTGCCAGCAGTTTATTGGGGGAGACCCAGTACTTC. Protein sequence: CASSLLGETQYF.

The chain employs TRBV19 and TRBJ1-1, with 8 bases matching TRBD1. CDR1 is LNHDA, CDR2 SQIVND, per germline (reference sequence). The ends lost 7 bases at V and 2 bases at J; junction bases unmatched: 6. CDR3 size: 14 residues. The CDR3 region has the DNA TGTGCCAGTAACTTCAGGGGGCTAAACACTGAAGCTTTCTTT. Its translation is CASNFRGLNTEAFF.

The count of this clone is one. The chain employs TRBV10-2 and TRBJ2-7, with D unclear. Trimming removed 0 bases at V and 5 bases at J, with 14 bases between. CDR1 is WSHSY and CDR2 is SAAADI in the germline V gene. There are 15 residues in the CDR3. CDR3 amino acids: CASSESSVGSDEQYF. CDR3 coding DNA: TGCGCCAGCAGTGAGTCTTCTGTAGGTTCTGACGAGCAGTACTTC.

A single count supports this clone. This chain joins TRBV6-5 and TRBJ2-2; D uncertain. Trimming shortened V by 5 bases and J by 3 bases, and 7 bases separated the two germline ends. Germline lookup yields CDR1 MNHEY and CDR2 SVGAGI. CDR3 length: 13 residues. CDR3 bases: TGTGCCAGCAGTACCACGGACACCGGGGAGCTGTTTTTT. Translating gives CASSTTDTGELFF.

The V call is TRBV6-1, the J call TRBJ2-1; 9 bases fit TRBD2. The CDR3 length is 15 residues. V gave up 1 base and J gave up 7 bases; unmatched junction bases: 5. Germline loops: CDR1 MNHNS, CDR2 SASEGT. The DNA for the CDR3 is TGTGCCAGCAGTGAAGGGCTAGCGGGAAGTAATGAGCAGTTCTTC. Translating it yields CASSEGLAGSNEQFF.

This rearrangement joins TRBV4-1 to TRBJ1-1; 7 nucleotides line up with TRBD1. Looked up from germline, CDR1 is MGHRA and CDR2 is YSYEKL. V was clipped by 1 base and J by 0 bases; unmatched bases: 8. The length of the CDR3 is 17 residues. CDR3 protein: CASSQGGQNHMNTEAFF. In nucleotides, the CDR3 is TGCGCCAGCAGCCAAGGGGGACAGAATCACATGAACACTGAAGCTTTCTTT.

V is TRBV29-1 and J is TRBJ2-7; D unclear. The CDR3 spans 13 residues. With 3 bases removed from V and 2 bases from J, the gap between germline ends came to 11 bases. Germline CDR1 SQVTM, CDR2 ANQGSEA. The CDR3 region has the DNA TGCAGCGTTGAGGGGTCCCCTCCCTACGAGCAGTACTTC. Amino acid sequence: CSVEGSPPYEQYF.

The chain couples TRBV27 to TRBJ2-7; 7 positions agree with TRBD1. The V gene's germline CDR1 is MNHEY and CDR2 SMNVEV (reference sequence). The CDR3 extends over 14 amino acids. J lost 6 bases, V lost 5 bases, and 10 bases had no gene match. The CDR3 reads CASSPRQGHTEQYF. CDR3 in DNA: TGTGCCAGCAGTCCTAGACAGGGCCATACCGAGCAGTACTTC.

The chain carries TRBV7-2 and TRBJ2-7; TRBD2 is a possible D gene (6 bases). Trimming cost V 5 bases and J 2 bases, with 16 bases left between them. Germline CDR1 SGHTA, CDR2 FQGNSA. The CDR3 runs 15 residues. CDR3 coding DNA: TGTGCCAGCAGCCGCCAAGCGGGTAGCACCTACGAGCAGTACTTC. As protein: CASSRQAGSTYEQYF.

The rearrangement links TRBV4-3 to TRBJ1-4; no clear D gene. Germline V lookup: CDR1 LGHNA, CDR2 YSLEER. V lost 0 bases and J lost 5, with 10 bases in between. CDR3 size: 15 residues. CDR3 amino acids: CASSQDLGVNEKLFF. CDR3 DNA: TGCGCCAGCAGCCAAGACCTGGGTGTCAATGAAAAACTGTTTTTT.

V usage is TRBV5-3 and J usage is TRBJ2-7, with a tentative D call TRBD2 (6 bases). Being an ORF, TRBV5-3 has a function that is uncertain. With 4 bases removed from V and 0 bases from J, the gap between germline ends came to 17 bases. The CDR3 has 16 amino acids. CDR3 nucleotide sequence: TGTGCCAGAAGCCCAAGGGACTCCCAAAGCTCCTACGAGCAGTACTTC. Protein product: CARSPRDSQSSYEQYF.

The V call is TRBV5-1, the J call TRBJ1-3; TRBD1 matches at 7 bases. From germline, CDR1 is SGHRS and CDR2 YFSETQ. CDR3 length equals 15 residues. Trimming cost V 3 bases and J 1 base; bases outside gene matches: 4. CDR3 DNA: TGCGCCAGCAGCTCAGCAGGGGGTTCTGGAAACACCATATATTTT. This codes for CASSSAGGSGNTIYF.

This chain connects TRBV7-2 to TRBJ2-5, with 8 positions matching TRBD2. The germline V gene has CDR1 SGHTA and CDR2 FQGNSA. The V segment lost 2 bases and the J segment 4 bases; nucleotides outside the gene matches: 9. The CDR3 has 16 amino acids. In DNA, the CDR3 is TGTGCCAGCAGCTTAACATTAGCGGGATCCCTAGAGACCCAGTACTTC. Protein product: CASSLTLAGSLETQYF.

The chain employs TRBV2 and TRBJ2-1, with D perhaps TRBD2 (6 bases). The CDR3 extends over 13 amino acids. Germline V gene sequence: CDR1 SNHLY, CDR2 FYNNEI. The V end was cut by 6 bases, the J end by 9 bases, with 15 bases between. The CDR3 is CASRGKLAGEQFF. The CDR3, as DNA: TGTGCCAGCAGGGGTAAACTAGCCGGTGAGCAGTTCTTC.

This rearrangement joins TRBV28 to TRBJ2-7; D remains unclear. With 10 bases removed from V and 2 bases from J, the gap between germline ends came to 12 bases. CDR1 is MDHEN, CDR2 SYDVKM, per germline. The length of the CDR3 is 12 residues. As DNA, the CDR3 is TGTGCCACGGCCGAGAAGCCCTACGAGCAGTACTTC. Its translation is CATAEKPYEQYF.

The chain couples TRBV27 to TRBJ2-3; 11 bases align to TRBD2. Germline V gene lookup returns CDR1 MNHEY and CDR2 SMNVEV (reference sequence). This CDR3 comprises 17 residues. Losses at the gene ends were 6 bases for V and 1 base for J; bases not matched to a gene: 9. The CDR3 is CASRELAGAWGTDTQYF. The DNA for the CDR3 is TGTGCCAGCAGGGAACTAGCGGGAGCTTGGGGCACAGATACGCAGTATTTT.

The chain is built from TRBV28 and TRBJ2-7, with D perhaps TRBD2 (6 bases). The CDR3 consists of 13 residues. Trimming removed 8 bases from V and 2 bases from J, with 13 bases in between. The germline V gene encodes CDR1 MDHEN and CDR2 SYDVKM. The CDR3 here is CASRWGEAYEQYF. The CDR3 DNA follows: TGTGCCAGCCGATGGGGGGAAGCCTACGAGCAGTACTTC.

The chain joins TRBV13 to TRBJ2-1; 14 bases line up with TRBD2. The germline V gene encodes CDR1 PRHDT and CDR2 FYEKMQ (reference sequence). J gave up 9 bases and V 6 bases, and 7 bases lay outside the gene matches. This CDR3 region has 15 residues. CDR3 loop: CASRPGTSGSREQFF. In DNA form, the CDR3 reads TGTGCCAGCAGACCGGGGACTAGCGGGAGTCGTGAGCAGTTCTTC. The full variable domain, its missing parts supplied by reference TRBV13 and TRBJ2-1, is AAGVIQSPRHLIKEKRETATLKCYPIPRHDTVYWYQQGPGQDPQFLISFYEKMQSDKGSIPDRFSAQQFSDYHSELNMSSLELGDSALYFCASRPGTSGSREQFFGPGTRLTVL.